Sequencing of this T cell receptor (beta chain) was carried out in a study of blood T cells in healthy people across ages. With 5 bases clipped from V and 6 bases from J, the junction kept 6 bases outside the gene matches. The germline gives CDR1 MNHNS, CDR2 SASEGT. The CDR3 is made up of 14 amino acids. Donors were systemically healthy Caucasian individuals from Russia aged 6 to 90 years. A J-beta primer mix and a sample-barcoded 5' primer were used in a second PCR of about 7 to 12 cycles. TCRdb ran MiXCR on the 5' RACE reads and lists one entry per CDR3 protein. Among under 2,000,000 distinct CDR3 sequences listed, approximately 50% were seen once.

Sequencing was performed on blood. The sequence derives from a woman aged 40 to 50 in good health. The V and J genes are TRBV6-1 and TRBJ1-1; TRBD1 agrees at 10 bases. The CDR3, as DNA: TGTGCCAGCAGTACAAGACAGGGGGCCTCTGAAGCTTTCTTT. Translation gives CASSTRQGASEAFF.